The clone carrying this T cell receptor (beta chain) was observed a few times. This record belongs to a study of blood T cell repertoires in COVID-19. Across the whole study: Acute and convalescent COVID-19 specimens originated in the United States, Italy and Spain.

Assay: immunoSEQ multiplex PCR; the TCRdb copy retains only in-frame clones and omits some. The sample shows roughly 250,000 clones, around nine tenths of them seen only once. The CDR3 runs to 15 residues. The V and J ends lost 4 bases and 7 bases respectively, with 17 bases between them. Germline V gene data show CDR1 as LNHDA and CDR2 as SQIVND (reference sequence). The sequencing input was peripheral blood. The sequence came from a woman in her thirties or forties who had recovered from COVID-19. The V gene is TRBV19, the J gene TRBJ2-1, with D hard to call. Here the CDR3 reads CASSTPRESPNEQFF. CDR3 DNA: TGTGCCAGTAGTACCCCTCGCGAGTCTCCAAATGAGCAGTTCTTC.